These T cell receptor beta chains were read from a single sample in a study of blood T cell repertoires in COVID-19. Measured with immunoSEQ multiplex PCR; TCRdb has only the in-frame clones, and not every one. The repertoire holds about 150,000 clones, with around 79% as singletons. Sequenced sample: PBMCs or T cells enriched from blood (not recorded which). These TCRs come from a woman between 65 and 79 years old in a cohort exposed to, infected with or recovered from COVID-19 (not recorded which). The CDR3 runs from the conserved cysteine through the conserved F or W. A D gene is named only where the DNA matches it firmly. Some rows mark clone size as missing; the rest say once, few, many or name a class of expanded clone.

v_call,j_call,clone_size,d_call,cdr3_nt,cdr3_aa
TRBV25-1,TRBJ2-1,NA,TRBD2,TGTGCCAGCAGTGATGGCGGGAGTCTCAATGAGCAGTTCTTC,CASSDGGSLNEQFF
TRBV6-5,TRBJ1-3,few,TRBD1,TGTGCCAGCAGTTACACGGGACAGGGAAACACCATATATTTT,CASSYTGQGNTIYF
TRBV28,TRBJ2-1,NA,NA,TGTGCCAGCTACATGGGGGGCTCCTACAATGAGCAGTTCTTC,CASYMGGSYNEQFF
TRBV10-3,TRBJ2-1,NA,TRBD2,TGTGCCATCAGTGACCTAGCGGGACCCGGAAATGAGCAGTTCTTC,CAISDLAGPGNEQFF
TRBV9,TRBJ2-3,NA,NA,TGTGCCAGCAGCCCCCATGGGGAGGAAGATACGCAGTATTTT,CASSPHGEEDTQYF
TRBV27,TRBJ2-7,NA,TRBD2,TGTGCCAGCAGGGCGAAAGCGGGGAACTTATACGAGCAGTACTTC,CASRAKAGNLYEQYF
TRBV18,TRBJ2-7,few,NA,TGTGCCAGCTCACCATGGGAGTACGAGCAGTACTTC,CASSPWEYEQYF
TRBV7-9,TRBJ1-2,NA,TRBD1,TGTGCCAGCAGACCGGGACAGTTCAACTATGGCTACACCTTC,CASRPGQFNYGYTF
TRBV9,TRBJ2-5,NA,NA,TGTGCCAGCAGCGTAGGGGGCGTGCAAGAGACCCAGTACTTC,CASSVGGVQETQYF
TRBV21-1,TRBJ1-5,NA,NA,TGTGCCAGCAGCAAGGGACTTCCTCTAGTAGTTTTCCAGCATTTT,CASSKGLPLVVFQHF
TRBV29-1,TRBJ2-2,NA,NA,TGCAGCGTCACTCATGGCGGCACCGGGGAGCTGTTTTTT,CSVTHGGTGELFF
TRBV2,TRBJ1-5,NA,NA,TGTGCCAGCAGTGACAGTAGACTTCAGCCCCAGCATTTT,CASSDSRLQPQHF
TRBV7-2,TRBJ1-1,many,TRBD1,TGTGCCAGCAGCACCGGACAGGCCATGGGAACTGAAGCTTTCTTT,CASSTGQAMGTEAFF
TRBV11-2,TRBJ2-5,NA,TRBD1,TGTGCCAGCGCTAGGGGGCAGGAGGAGACCCAGTACTTC,CASARGQEETQYF
TRBV2,TRBJ1-5,NA,NA,TGTGCCAGCAATAACAGGTTGGGCAATCAGCCCCAGCATTTT,CASNNRLGNQPQHF
TRBV4-2,TRBJ1-2,NA,TRBD1,TGTGCCAGCAGCCTAGGGACAGGGGAAGGCTACACCTTC,CASSLGTGEGYTF
TRBV5-1,TRBJ2-5,NA,NA,TGCGCCAGCAGCTTGGAAACAGGGACCCAAGAGACCCAGTACTTC,CASSLETGTQETQYF
TRBV19,TRBJ1-4,once,NA,TGTGCCAGTAGTATCCTCCCGGGATCGGCTGTTAATGAAAAACTGTTTTTT,CASSILPGSAVNEKLFF
TRBV18,TRBJ2-2,NA,NA,TGTGCCAGCTCACCACCGGCTGACACCGGGGAGCTGTTTTTT,CASSPPADTGELFF
TRBV19,TRBJ2-7,NA,TRBD2,TGTGCCAGTTCATGGACTAGCGTCACCTACGAGCAGTACTTC,CASSWTSVTYEQYF
TRBV6-5,TRBJ2-5,few,NA,TGTGCCACCCGAATACAGGGAAACCAAGAGACCCAGTACTTC,CATRIQGNQETQYF
TRBV7-2,TRBJ2-1,NA,TRBD2,TGTGCCAGCAGCTTATCGAGCGGGAGCGGAAATGAGCAGTTCTTC,CASSLSSGSGNEQFF
TRBV28,TRBJ1-2,NA,NA,TGTGCCAGCGGGTCGGGGGGTGAAGGCAGTGGCTATGGCTACACCTTC,CASGSGGEGSGYGYTF
TRBV7-8,TRBJ2-1,NA,NA,TGTGCCAGCAGCTTAGGGGCAACTTCGAATGAGCAGTTCTTC,CASSLGATSNEQFF
TRBV12-3/TRBV12-4,TRBJ1-1,NA,TRBD1,TGTGCCAGCAGTTTAAGGGGGCTTGGGGCTTTCTTT,CASSLRGLGAFF
TRBV4-3,TRBJ1-2,once,NA,TGCGCCAGCAGCCAAGGGACGGAGGCCCGTGGCTACACCTTC,CASSQGTEARGYTF
TRBV6-6,TRBJ2-7,few,TRBD2,TGTGCCAGCAGACGATACCCCGTTGGACTAGCGGGAAGAGTCGGCGAGCAGTACTTC,CASRRYPVGLAGRVGEQYF
TRBV6-5,TRBJ2-3,NA,NA,TGTGCCGTGAGACATAAGTACGGTGGAGATACGCAGTATTTT,CAVRHKYGGDTQYF
TRBV10-2,TRBJ2-5,NA,TRBD2,TGCGCCACCGCGAGACGGACAGTGGGGACTAGCTGGGGGACCCAGTACTTC,CATARRTVGTSWGTQYF
TRBV7-8,TRBJ1-5,NA,NA,TGTGCCAGCAGCTTAGCATCGGGGGGCGGGACGCAGCCCCAGCATTTT,CASSLASGGGTQPQHF
TRBV9,TRBJ1-2,few,NA,TGTGCCAGCAGCCTGGGGGGGGTGAACTATGGCTACACCTTC,CASSLGGVNYGYTF
TRBV4-2,TRBJ2-2,NA,TRBD2,TGTGCCAGCAGCCAGTCACTAGCGGGAACCGGGGAGCTGTTTTTT,CASSQSLAGTGELFF
TRBV4-2,TRBJ2-7,once,TRBD2,TGTGCCAGCAGCCAAGCTAGCGGGGGAGAGTCCTACGAGCAGTACTTC,CASSQASGGESYEQYF
TRBV15,TRBJ2-7,NA,TRBD1,TGTGCCACCAGCCCGGGACAGGTGGGAGAGCAGTACTTC,CATSPGQVGEQYF
TRBV6-5,TRBJ1-1,NA,NA,TGTGCCAGCAACGGGGGGGGATTTGTTGAAGCTTTCTTT,CASNGGGFVEAFF
TRBV7-3,TRBJ2-5,NA,NA,TGTGCCAGCAGCTTAGGTTTACAGAGACAAGAGACCCAGTACTTC,CASSLGLQRQETQYF
TRBV12-3/TRBV12-4,TRBJ2-7,NA,NA,TGTGCCAGCAGCCTCACCGCGGACGAGCAGTACTTC,CASSLTADEQYF
TRBV10-1,TRBJ2-1,NA,TRBD1,TGCGCCAGCAGTCCGGGACAGTACAATGAGCAGTTCTTC,CASSPGQYNEQFF
TRBV5-4,TRBJ2-1,few,NA,TGTGCCAGCAGCCCTCCTGGTGAAGCGGTAGGGCGTGAGCAGTTCTTC,CASSPPGEAVGREQFF
TRBV29-1,TRBJ2-7,NA,TRBD1,TGCAGCTTTGACCGGACAGGGGATACCTACGAGCAGTACTTC,CSFDRTGDTYEQYF
TRBV2,TRBJ2-3,NA,TRBD1,TGTGCCAGCAGTGCGACAGGGGGCATGGGCCCAGATACGCAGTATTTT,CASSATGGMGPDTQYF
TRBV24-1,TRBJ2-4,NA,TRBD2,TGTGCCACCAGTGATGGTCGACTAGCGGGAAGGGCGGACATTCAGTACTTC,CATSDGRLAGRADIQYF
TRBV20-1,TRBJ1-1,NA,NA,TGCAGTGCCGCGGCCTCCGGGAAAGCTTTCTTT,CSAAASGKAFF
TRBV7-2,TRBJ1-5,NA,NA,TGTGCCAGCAGCTTGGGAGCGGTCGGATACAATCAGCCCCAGCATTTT,CASSLGAVGYNQPQHF
TRBV11-3,TRBJ2-1,NA,NA,TGTGCCAGCAGCTTATGGGGCCCAAGGGGCAATGAGCAGTTCTTC,CASSLWGPRGNEQFF
TRBV2,TRBJ2-1,NA,TRBD1,TGTGCCAGCAGCGACAGGGGAACCTCAAAGCAGTTCTTC,CASSDRGTSKQFF
TRBV19,TRBJ2-1,NA,NA,TGTGCCAGTAGTGCAGGAGGGCCTCGAGTCGGCTACAATGAGCAGTTCTTC,CASSAGGPRVGYNEQFF
TRBV11-3,TRBJ2-1,few,TRBD2,TGTGCCAGCAGCTTAGGACTAGCCGGGAGGCGGTTCTTC,CASSLGLAGRRFF
TRBV18,TRBJ1-5,once,NA,TGTGCCAGCTCACCAGTGGGCCAGGCTGATCCCCAGCATTTT,CASSPVGQADPQHF
TRBV9,TRBJ1-1,NA,NA,TGTGCCAGCAGCGTCCGACAGTATTCCACTGAAGCTTTCTTT,CASSVRQYSTEAFF
TRBV5-1,TRBJ2-1,NA,TRBD1,TGCGCCAGCAACATCCAGGGGGCGCCTAACAATGAGCAGTTCTTC,CASNIQGAPNNEQFF